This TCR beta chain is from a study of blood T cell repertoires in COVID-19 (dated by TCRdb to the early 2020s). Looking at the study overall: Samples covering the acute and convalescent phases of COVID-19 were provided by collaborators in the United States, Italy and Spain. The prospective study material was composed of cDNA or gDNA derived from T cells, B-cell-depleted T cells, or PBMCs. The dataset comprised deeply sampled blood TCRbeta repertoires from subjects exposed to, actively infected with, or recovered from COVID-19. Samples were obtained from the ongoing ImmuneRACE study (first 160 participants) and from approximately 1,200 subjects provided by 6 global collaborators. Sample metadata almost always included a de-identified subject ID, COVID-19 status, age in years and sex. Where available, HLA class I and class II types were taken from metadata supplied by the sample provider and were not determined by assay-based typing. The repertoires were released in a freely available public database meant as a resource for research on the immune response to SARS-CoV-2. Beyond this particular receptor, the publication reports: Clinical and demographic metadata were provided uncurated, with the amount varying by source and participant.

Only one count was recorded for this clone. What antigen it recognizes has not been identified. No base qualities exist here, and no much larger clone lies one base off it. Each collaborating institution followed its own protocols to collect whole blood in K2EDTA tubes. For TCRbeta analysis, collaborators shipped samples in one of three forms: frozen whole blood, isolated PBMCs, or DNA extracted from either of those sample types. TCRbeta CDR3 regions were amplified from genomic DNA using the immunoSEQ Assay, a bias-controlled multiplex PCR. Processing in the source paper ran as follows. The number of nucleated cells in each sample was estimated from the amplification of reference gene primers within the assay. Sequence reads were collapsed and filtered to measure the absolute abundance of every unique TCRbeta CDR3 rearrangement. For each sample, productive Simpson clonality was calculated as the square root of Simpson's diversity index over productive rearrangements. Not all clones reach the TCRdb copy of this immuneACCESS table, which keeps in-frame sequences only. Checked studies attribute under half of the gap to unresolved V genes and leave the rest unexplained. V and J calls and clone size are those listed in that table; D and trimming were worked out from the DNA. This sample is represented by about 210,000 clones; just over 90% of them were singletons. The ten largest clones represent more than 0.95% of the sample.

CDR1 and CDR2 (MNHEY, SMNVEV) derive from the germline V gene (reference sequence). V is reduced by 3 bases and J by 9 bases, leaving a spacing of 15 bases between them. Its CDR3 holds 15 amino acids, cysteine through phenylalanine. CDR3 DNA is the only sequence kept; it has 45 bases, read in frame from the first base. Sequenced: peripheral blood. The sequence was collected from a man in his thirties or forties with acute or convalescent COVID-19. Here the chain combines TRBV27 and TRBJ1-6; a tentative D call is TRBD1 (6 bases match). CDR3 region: CASSFQGQVVSPLHF. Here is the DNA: TGTGCCAGCAGTTTTCAGGGGCAAGTTGTTTCACCCCTCCACTTT.